The text below deals with one T cell receptor beta chain. Its antigen is currently unknown. These data come from a study of cytomegalovirus exposure and HLA in healthy donors. The study's findings and limits: In a later analysis, specific HLA alleles were associated with over 15,000 TCR beta sequences at a 0.05 false discovery rate.

In the PCR, 60 Vbeta and 13 Jbeta primers were used. The data were produced by immunoSEQ multiplex PCR, yet TCRdb's version contains in-frame clones alone and is incomplete. Of approximately 190,000 clones in the sample, 78% were seen once. The CDR3 runs to 14 residues. Trimming pared 4 bases from V and 1 base from J, leaving 10 bases between. The germline gives CDR1 SEHNR, CDR2 FQNEAQ (reference sequence). This clonotype was sampled from a woman in her twenties or thirties in good health and CMV-seropositive. The V gene is TRBV7-9, the J gene TRBJ2-5; D is unresolved. The sample was PBMCs. CDR3 bases: TGTGCCAGCAGCTCTTCCGACACCCAAGAGACCCAGTACTTC. This gives the protein CASSSSDTQETQYF.